The 23 T cell receptor beta chains presented below share a single source sample, sequenced in a study of neurological immune-mediated disorders. MiXCR was run by TCRdb on the 5' RACE reads, yielding one entry per CDR3 protein. The sample gives 71,000 or so distinct CDR3 sequences, approximately 5% of which show up once; less than 2.5% is in the top ten. The sample comprised PBMCs. These receptors all stem from a woman younger than 45 with multiple sclerosis.

This clonotype has ten or more counts. The rearrangement links TRBV20-1 to TRBJ1-2, with D unresolved. Germline CDR1 DFQATT, CDR2 SNEGSKA (reference sequence). Trimming left V 0 bases short and J 2 bases short, with 10 bases between. The length of the CDR3 is 14 residues. The CDR3 loop reads CSARDRSLNYGYTF. CDR3 DNA: TGCAGTGCTAGAGATCGTTCTTTGAACTATGGCTACACCTTC.

This clonotype was recorded at least ten times. This chain joins TRBV11-2 and TRBJ2-5; D unclear. CDR1 and CDR2 (germline): SGHAT, FQNNGV. V lost 1 base and J 3 bases, leaving 12 bases between the germline ends. There are 15 residues in the CDR3. The CDR3 DNA is TGTGCCAGCAGCTTAGGGCCCAGGCGTAAAGAGACCCAGTACTTC. Residues: CASSLGPRRKETQYF.

Ten or more counts support this clonotype. This chain uses TRBV5-1 with TRBJ2-3, with D possibly being TRBD2 (5 bases). Germline V gene data show CDR1 as SGHRS and CDR2 as YFSETQ. V was clipped by 0 bases and J by 6 bases, with 14 bases between them. This CDR3 comprises 15 residues. CDR3 protein: CASSLAERGGDTQYF. The CDR3 DNA sequence: TGCGCCAGCAGCTTGGCGGAGCGAGGCGGGGATACGCAGTATTTT.

In this sample, this clonotype turned up many times. The gene calls are TRBV28 and TRBJ2-1; TRBD2 agrees at 7 bases. The junction had 9 bases not matched to a gene; V was cut back by 6 bases and J by 1 base. Germline V gene data show CDR1 as MDHEN and CDR2 as SYDVKM. The CDR3 covers 16 residues. The DNA of the CDR3 is TGTGCCAGCAGACCGTACATCGGGGGGTCCTACAATGAGCAGTTCTTC. This sequence encodes CASRPYIGGSYNEQFF.

Many counts were recorded for this clonotype. The chain couples TRBV5-1 to TRBJ2-2, with D uncertain. CDR3 length equals 16 residues. V lost 0 bases to trimming and J lost 4 bases, with 13 bases between them. The germline CDR1 and CDR2 sequences are SGHRS and YFSETQ. In DNA form, the CDR3 reads TGCGCCAGCAGCTTGGGAGCCCCGGTTCCCACCGGGGAGCTGTTTTTT. It is translated as CASSLGAPVPTGELFF.

This clonotype has a handful of counts. The chain carries TRBV12-3 or TRBV12-4 and TRBJ1-5; 7 nucleotides align to TRBD1. Germline trimming cut 5 bases from V and 10 bases from J; bases unmatched to any gene: 5. The CDR3 is made up of 12 amino acids. The CDR3 here is CASSVDRDPQHF. CDR3 DNA sequence: TGTGCCAGCAGTGTCGACAGGGACCCCCAGCATTTT.

This clonotype was counted ten times or more. This chain joins TRBV9 and TRBJ2-5; D call uncertain. Trimming shortened V by 0 bases and J by 5 bases, and 5 bases separated the two germline ends. Germline values: CDR1 SGDLS, CDR2 YYNGEE. The CDR3 is 12 amino acids. The CDR3 is CASSVAGETQYF. The CDR3 nucleotides read TGTGCCAGCAGCGTAGCTGGGGAGACCCAGTACTTC.

The J gene is TRBJ2-1, the V gene TRBV5-5; 9 bases fit TRBD2. This CDR3 is built from 15 residues. V lost 4 bases, J lost 7 bases, and 9 bases stayed unmatched. CDR1 is SGHKS and CDR2 is YYEKEE in the germline V gene (reference sequence). CDR3 amino acids: CASSPGLAVWNEQFF. The CDR3 region has the DNA TGTGCCAGCAGCCCGGGACTAGCCGTTTGGAATGAGCAGTTCTTC.

This clonotype has at least ten counts. The chain links TRBV7-2 to TRBJ2-5; D possibly corresponds to TRBD1 (6 bases). V dropped 5 bases and J dropped 3 bases, with 10 bases sitting between them. CDR3 length equals 13 residues. Germline-derived CDR1 and CDR2 are SGHTA and FQGNSA. DNA of the CDR3: TGTGCCAGCAGCCGGTACAGGGAAGAGACCCAGTACTTC. Translating it yields CASSRYREETQYF.

This clonotype was counted a few times. The CDR3 region has the DNA TGTGCCAGCAGACAAAAGGGAGGGGGCACTGAAGCTTTCTTT. This gives the protein CASRQKGGGTEAFF. The chain uses TRBV13 and TRBJ1-1, with D tentatively TRBD1 (6 bases). This CDR3 is 14 amino acids long. CDR1 and CDR2 from the germline V gene are PRHDT and FYEKMQ (reference sequence). Trimming shortened V by 6 bases and J by 4 bases, and 15 bases separated the two germline ends.

The chain combines TRBV6-6 with TRBJ2-1; TRBD1 matches 8 bases. The CDR3 is 15 amino acids. The V and J ends lost 4 bases and 7 bases, in that order; junction bases with no gene match: 9. Germline loops: CDR1 MNHNY, CDR2 SVGAGI (reference sequence). CDR3 DNA: TGTGCCAGCAGTTCTCCGGGACAGGTACTTAATGAGCAGTTCTTC. It specifies CASSSPGQVLNEQFF.

This clonotype was counted many times. This chain uses TRBV5-1 with TRBJ1-5; 7 bases line up with TRBD1. V was pared by 4 bases and J by 0 bases, with 16 bases of the junction left unmatched. Germline-derived CDR1 and CDR2 are SGHRS and YFSETQ. The CDR3 totals 19 residues. The CDR3 nucleotides are TGCGCCAGCAGCCAACAGGGGCAGATGCGTCTTTATAGCAATCAGCCCCAGCATTTT. Translated: CASSQQGQMRLYSNQPQHF.

This clonotype was found many times. The chain is built from TRBV5-1 and TRBJ1-5; 12 positions match TRBD1. After removal of 4 bases from V and 3 bases from J, the junction contained 14 bases not matched to a gene. CDR1 and CDR2 from the germline V gene are SGHRS and YFSETQ. The CDR3 covers 19 residues. The CDR3: CASSSLEVGDRGLNQPQHF. The CDR3, as DNA: TGCGCCAGCAGCAGCTTGGAGGTGGGGGACAGGGGGCTCAATCAGCCCCAGCATTTT.

This chain connects TRBV7-9 to TRBJ2-5; D may be TRBD1 (6 bases). The CDR3 covers 14 residues. V lost 4 bases to trimming and J lost 2 bases, with 11 bases between them. Germline-derived CDR1 and CDR2 are SEHNR and FQNEAQ (reference sequence). As DNA, the CDR3 is TGTGCCAGCAGCTCCACAGGGTGGCAAGAGACCCAGTACTTC. As protein: CASSSTGWQETQYF.

This clonotype was counted many times. The chain uses TRBV20-1 and TRBJ2-3; 13 nucleotides agree with TRBD2. Germline CDR1 and CDR2: DFQATT and SNEGSKA (reference sequence). V lost 6 bases to trimming and J lost 5 bases; unmatched junction nucleotides: 11. The CDR3 consists of 16 residues. The CDR3 coding sequence is TGCAGTGCGGCACCACTAGCGGGGGGGCCGGGAGATACGCAGTATTTT. The encoded protein is CSAAPLAGGPGDTQYF.

This clonotype was counted ten times or more. The CDR3 nucleotides read TGTGCCACCAGCAGAGATCGGGGACCCCCAGATAGCAATCAGCCCCAGCATTTT. Protein product: CATSRDRGPPDSNQPQHF. V usage is TRBV15 and J usage is TRBJ1-5, with D perhaps matching TRBD1 (5 bases). The V and J ends lost 0 bases and 0 bases respectively, with 15 bases between them. The CDR3 spans 18 residues. The germline V gene encodes CDR1 LNHNV and CDR2 YYDKDF (reference sequence).

This clonotype was found many times. J is TRBJ1-1 and V is TRBV9, with a possible D match to TRBD1 (5 bases). The length of the CDR3 is 14 residues. The germline V gene encodes CDR1 SGDLS and CDR2 YYNGEE. Trimming cost V 0 bases and J 4 bases, with 10 bases left between them. Here the CDR3 DNA reads TGTGCCAGCAGCGTAGACTCAGGGAGCACTGAAGCTTTCTTT. It yields the protein CASSVDSGSTEAFF.

This clonotype was observed at least ten times. The V gene is TRBV15, the J gene TRBJ2-3; D possibly uses TRBD1 or TRBD2 (6 bases each). V was cut by 0 bases and J by 5 bases, with 24 bases left in between. Germline CDR1 reads LNHNV; CDR2 reads YYDKDF (reference sequence). The CDR3 extends over 19 amino acids. The CDR3 coding sequence is TGTGCCACCAGCAGAGATCTCGCCGGCCGGTCGGGGGCCCAAGATACGCAGTATTTT. Translation gives CATSRDLAGRSGAQDTQYF.

This clonotype was counted ten times or more. This chain connects TRBV7-7 to TRBJ2-6; TRBD1 might be the D (5 bases). In germline, CDR1 is SSHAT, CDR2 FNYEAQ (reference sequence). With 5 bases removed from V and 1 base from J, the gap between germline ends came to 6 bases. The CDR3 runs to 14 residues. The CDR3 here is CASSPGSGANVLTF. Written as DNA, the CDR3 is TGTGCCAGCAGCCCAGGGTCTGGGGCCAACGTCCTGACTTTC.

This clonotype was recorded many times. V is TRBV6-5 and J is TRBJ2-7; TRBD2 aligns across 7 bases. The CDR3 runs 14 residues. Germline V lookup: CDR1 MNHEY, CDR2 SVGAGI. J was trimmed by 2 bases and V by 0 bases; bases with no gene match: 1. Here the CDR3 reads CASSYSREAYEQYF. The CDR3 DNA follows: TGTGCCAGCAGTTACTCACGGGAGGCCTACGAGCAGTACTTC.

This clonotype was counted many times. This rearrangement joins TRBV5-1 to TRBJ2-3; D tentatively fits TRBD1 or TRBD2 (5 bases each). Trimming shortened V by 0 bases and J by 4 bases, and 12 bases separated the two germline ends. The CDR3 totals 15 residues. CDR1 is SGHRS, CDR2 YFSETQ, per germline. The CDR3 here is CASSLASRGPDTQYF. CDR3 in DNA: TGCGCCAGCAGCTTGGCGAGTAGGGGACCAGATACGCAGTATTTT.

The sample holds many counts of this clonotype. The chain is built from TRBV7-9 and TRBJ1-6; 9 nucleotides match TRBD1. There are 14 residues in the CDR3. Germline trimming cut 4 bases from V and 10 bases from J; bases unmatched to any gene: 5. The V gene's germline CDR1 is SEHNR and CDR2 FQNEAQ (reference sequence). The CDR3 loop is CASSSGTGLSPLHF. DNA of the CDR3: TGTGCCAGCAGCTCCGGGACAGGGTTATCACCCCTCCACTTT.

This clonotype showed up just a few times. This chain links TRBV12-3 or TRBV12-4 with TRBJ2-1; perhaps D is TRBD1 or TRBD2 (5 bases each). The V and J ends lost 1 base and 11 bases respectively, with 9 bases between them. CDR3 length: 12 amino acids. CDR3 amino acids: CASSLGDQKQFF. The CDR3 coding sequence is TGTGCCAGCAGTTTAGGGGACCAGAAGCAGTTCTTC.